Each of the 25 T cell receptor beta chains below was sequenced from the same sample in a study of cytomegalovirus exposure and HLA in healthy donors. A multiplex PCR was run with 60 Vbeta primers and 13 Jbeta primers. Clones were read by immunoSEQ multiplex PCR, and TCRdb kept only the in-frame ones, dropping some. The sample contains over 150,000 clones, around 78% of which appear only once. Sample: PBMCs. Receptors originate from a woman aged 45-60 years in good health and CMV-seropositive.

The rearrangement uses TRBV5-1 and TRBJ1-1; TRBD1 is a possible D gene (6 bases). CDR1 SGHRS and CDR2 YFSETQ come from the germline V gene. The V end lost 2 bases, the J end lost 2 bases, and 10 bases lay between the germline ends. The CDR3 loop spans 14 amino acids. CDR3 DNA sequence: TGCGCCAGCAGCTTTCAGACAGGCAACACTGAAGCTTTCTTT. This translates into CASSFQTGNTEAFF.

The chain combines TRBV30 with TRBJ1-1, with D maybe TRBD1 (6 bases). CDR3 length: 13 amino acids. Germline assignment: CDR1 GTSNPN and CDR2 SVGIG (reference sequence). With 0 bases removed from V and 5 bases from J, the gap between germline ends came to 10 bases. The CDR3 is CAWSVNRDTEAFF. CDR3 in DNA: TGTGCCTGGAGTGTAAACAGGGATACTGAAGCTTTCTTT.

The CDR3 DNA reads TGTGCCAGTAGTCTACAGGGAAATCAGCCCCAGCATTTT. This gives the protein CASSLQGNQPQHF. This chain joins TRBV19 and TRBJ1-5, with D possibly TRBD1 on 6 matching bases. Germline assignment: CDR1 LNHDA and CDR2 SQIVND (reference sequence). Between the trimmed V and J ends, which lost 5 bases and 4 bases, there was a span of 9 bases. The CDR3 is 13 residues long.

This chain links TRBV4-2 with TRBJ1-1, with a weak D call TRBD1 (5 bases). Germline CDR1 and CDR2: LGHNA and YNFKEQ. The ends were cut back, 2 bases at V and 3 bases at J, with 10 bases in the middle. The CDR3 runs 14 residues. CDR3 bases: TGTGCCAGCAGCCAAACTCACAGGTACACTGAAGCTTTCTTT. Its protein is CASSQTHRYTEAFF.

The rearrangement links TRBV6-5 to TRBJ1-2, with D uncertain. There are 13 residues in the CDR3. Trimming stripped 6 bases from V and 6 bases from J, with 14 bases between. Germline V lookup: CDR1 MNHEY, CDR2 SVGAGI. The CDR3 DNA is TGTGCCAGCAGCCGGGGAGCAAAAAATGGCTACACCTTC. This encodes CASSRGAKNGYTF.

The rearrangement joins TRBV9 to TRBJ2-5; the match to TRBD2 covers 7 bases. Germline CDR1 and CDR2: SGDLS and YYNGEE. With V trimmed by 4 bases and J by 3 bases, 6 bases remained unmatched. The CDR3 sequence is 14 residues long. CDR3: CASSPQTSEETQYF. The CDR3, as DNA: TGTGCCAGCAGCCCCCAAACTAGCGAAGAGACCCAGTACTTC.

In nucleotides, the CDR3 is TGCGCCAGCAGCACACTAGCGGGGGGCTACGAGCAGTACTTC. Its protein product is CASSTLAGGYEQYF. The chain employs TRBV5-1 and TRBJ2-7; 12 nucleotides agree with TRBD2. V shed 4 bases, J shed 3 bases, and the junction held 2 bases outside the gene matches. This CDR3 has 14 residues. The germline V gene encodes CDR1 SGHRS and CDR2 YFSETQ. The variable domain in full, completed from reference TRBV5-1 and TRBJ2-7, reads KAGVTQTPRYLIKTRGQQVTLSCSPISGHRSVSWYQQTPGQGLQFLFEYFSETQRNKGNFPGRFSGRQFSNSRSEMNVSTLELGDSALYLCASSTLAGGYEQYFGPGTRLTVT.

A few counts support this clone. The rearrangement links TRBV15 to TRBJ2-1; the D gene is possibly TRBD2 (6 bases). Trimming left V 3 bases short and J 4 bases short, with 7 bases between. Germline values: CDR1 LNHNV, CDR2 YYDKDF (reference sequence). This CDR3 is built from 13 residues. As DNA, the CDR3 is TGTGCCACCAGCAGCGGGGGTTACAATGAGCAGTTCTTC. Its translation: CATSSGGYNEQFF.

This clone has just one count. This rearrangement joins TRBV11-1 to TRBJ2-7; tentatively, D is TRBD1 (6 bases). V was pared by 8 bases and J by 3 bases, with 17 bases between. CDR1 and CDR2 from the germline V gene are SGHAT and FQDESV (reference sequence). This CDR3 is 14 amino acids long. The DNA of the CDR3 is TGTGCCAGCCGAGGGGACACCGACCTCTACGAGCAGTACTTC. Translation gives CASRGDTDLYEQYF.

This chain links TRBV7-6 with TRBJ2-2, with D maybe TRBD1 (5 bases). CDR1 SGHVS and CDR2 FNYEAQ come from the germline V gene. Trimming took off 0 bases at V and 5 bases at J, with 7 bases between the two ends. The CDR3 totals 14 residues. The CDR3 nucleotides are TGTGCCAGCAGCTTAGCGGGGCGGACCGGGGAGCTGTTTTTT. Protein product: CASSLAGRTGELFF. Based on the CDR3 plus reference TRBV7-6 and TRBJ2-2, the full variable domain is GAGVSQSPRYKVTKRGQDVALRCDPISGHVSLYWYRQALGQGPEFLTYFNYEAQQDKSGLPNDRFSAERPEGSISTLTIQRTEQRDSAMYRCASSLAGRTGELFFGEGSRLTVL.

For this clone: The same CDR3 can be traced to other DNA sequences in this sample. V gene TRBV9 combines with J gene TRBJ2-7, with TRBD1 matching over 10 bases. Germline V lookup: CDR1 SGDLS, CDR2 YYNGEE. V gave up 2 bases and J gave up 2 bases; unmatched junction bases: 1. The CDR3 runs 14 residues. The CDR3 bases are TGTGCCAGCAGCGTGGGGACAGGGGCCTACGAGCAGTACTTC. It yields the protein CASSVGTGAYEQYF.

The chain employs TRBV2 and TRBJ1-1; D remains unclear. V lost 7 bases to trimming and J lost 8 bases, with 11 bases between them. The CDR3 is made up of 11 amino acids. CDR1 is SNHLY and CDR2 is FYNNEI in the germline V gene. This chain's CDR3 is CASNRGSEAFF. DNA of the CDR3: TGTGCCAGCAATAGAGGATCGGAAGCTTTCTTT.

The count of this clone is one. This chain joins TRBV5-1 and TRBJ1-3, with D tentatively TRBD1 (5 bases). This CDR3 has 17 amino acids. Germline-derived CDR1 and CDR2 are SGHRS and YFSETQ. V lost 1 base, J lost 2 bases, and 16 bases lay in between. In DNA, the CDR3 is TGCGCCAGCAGCTTGCAGCTCCCTGGGGCGGCTGGAAACACCATATATTTT. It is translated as CASSLQLPGAAGNTIYF.

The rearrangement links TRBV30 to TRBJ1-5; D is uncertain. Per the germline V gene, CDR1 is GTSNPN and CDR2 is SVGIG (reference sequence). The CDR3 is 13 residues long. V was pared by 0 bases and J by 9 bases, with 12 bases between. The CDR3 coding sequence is TGTGCCTGGAGTGTACGGAGCCGAGGGCCCCAGCATTTT. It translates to CAWSVRSRGPQHF.

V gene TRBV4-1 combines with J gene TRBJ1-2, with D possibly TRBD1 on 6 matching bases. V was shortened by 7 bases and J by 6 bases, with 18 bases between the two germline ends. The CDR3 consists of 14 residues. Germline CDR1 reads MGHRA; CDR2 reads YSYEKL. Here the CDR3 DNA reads TGCGCCAGCACCTACAGGGTACTTCTGGATGGCTACACCTTC. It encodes CASTYRVLLDGYTF.

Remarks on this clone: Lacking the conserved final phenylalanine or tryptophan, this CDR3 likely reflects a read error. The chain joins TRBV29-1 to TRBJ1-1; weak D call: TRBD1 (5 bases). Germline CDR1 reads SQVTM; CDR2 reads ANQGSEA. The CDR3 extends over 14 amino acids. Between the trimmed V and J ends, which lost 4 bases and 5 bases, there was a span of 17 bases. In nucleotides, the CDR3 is TGCAGCGTTGCGGGGGTAGGTGGGAAGACTGAAGCTTTCCTT. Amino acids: CSVAGVGGKTEAFL.

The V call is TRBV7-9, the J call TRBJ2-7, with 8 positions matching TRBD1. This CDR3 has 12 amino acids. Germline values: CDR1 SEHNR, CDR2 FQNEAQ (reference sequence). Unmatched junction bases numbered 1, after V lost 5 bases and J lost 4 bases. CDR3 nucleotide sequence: TGTGCCAGCAGCCGGACAGGGTACGAGCAGTACTTC. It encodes CASSRTGYEQYF.

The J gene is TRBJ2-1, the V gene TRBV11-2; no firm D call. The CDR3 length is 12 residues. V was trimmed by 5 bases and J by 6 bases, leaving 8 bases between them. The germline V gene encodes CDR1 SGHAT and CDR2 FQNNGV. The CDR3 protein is CASSRGSNEQFF. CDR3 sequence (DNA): TGTGCCAGCAGCCGAGGAAGCAATGAGCAGTTCTTC.

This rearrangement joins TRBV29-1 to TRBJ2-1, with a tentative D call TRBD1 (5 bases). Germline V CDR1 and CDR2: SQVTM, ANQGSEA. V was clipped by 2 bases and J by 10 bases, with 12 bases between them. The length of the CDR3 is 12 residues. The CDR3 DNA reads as TGCAGCGTTGAAAAGGGGTTGAGAGAGCAGTTCTTC. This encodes CSVEKGLREQFF.

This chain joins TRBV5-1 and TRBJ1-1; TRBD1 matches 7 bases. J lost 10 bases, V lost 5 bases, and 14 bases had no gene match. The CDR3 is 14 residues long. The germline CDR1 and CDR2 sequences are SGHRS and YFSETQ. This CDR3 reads CASSPDRAGLGAFF. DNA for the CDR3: TGCGCCAGCAGTCCAGACAGGGCGGGATTGGGAGCTTTCTTT.

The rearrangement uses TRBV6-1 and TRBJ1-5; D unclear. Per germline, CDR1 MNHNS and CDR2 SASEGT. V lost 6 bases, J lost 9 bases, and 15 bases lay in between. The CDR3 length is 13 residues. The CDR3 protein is CASSPGLGVPQHF. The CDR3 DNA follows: TGTGCCAGCAGCCCAGGACTTGGGGTGCCCCAGCATTTT.

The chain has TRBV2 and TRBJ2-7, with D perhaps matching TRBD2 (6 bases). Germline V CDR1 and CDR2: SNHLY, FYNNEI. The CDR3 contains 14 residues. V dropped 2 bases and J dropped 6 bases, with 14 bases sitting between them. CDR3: CASSEWGLLGEQYF. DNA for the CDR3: TGTGCCAGCAGTGAATGGGGACTCCTGGGCGAGCAGTACTTC.

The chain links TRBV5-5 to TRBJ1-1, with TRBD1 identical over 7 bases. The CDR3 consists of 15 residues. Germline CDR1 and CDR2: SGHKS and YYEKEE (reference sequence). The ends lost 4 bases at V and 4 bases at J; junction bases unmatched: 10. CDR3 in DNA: TGTGCCAGCAGCCGTGGACAGGTTCAAAGCACTGAAGCTTTCTTT. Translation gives CASSRGQVQSTEAFF.

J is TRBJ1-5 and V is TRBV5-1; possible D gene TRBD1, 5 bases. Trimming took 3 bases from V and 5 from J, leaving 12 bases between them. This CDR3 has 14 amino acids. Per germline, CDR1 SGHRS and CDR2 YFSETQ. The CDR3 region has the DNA TGCGCCAGCAGCTCAAGGGGCGGGGATCAGCCCCAGCATTTT. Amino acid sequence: CASSSRGGDQPQHF.

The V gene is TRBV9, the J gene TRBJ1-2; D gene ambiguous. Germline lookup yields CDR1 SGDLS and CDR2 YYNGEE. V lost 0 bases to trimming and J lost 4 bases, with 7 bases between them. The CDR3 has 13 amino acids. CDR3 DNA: TGTGCCAGCAGCGTAGCGGGAATCTATGGCTACACCTTC. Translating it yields CASSVAGIYGYTF. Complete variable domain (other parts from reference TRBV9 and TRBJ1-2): DSGVTQTPKHLITATGQRVTLRCSPRSGDLSVYWYQQSLDQGLQFLIQYYNGEERAKGNILERFSAQQFPDLHSELNLSSLELGDSALYFCASSVAGIYGYTFGSGTRLTVV.